This entry lists 21 T cell receptor beta chains sequenced from one sample in a study of control samples from healthy donors and cancer patients. Produced via immunoSEQ multiplex PCR; TCRdb's table is partial and in-frame only. The sample shows roughly 73,000 clones, approximately 92% of them seen only once. The source material was blood. All receptors come from a woman in her sixties in good health.

Only a few counts were recorded for this clone. DNA for the CDR3: TGTGCCAGTAGTCTATGGGACAGTAGCACAGATACGCAGTATTTT. Translating gives CASSLWDSSTDTQYF. The rearrangement links TRBV19 to TRBJ2-3; 7 bases align to TRBD1. Germline loops: CDR1 LNHDA, CDR2 SQIVND (reference sequence). The J segment lost 0 bases and the V segment lost 5 bases, leaving 5 bases of the junction unmatched. The CDR3 is 15 residues long.

This chain links TRBV19 with TRBJ1-1; 8 bases are shared with TRBD1. The CDR3 consists of 16 residues. The V and J ends lost 5 bases and 5 bases, in that order; junction bases with no gene match: 13. Germline values: CDR1 LNHDA, CDR2 SQIVND (reference sequence). The CDR3 region has the DNA TGTGCCAGTAGTGCACGGGGCAGGGGGCCTGTTACTGAAGCTTTCTTT. Translation: CASSARGRGPVTEAFF.

The rearrangement links TRBV29-1 to TRBJ1-2; 8 bases match TRBD1. CDR3 length equals 14 residues. Germline trimming cut 3 bases from V and 5 bases from J; bases unmatched to any gene: 8. Germline CDR1 and CDR2: SQVTM and ANQGSEA. Here the CDR3 DNA reads TGCAGCGTTGACCAAAACAGGGGGACTTATGGCTACACCTTC. Its protein product is CSVDQNRGTYGYTF.

The chain couples TRBV6-2 or TRBV6-3 to TRBJ2-2; D remains ambiguous. Germline V gene lookup returns CDR1 MNHEY and CDR2 SVGEGT. V was shortened by 5 bases and J by 8 bases, with 6 bases between the two germline ends. CDR3 size: 11 residues. The CDR3 bases are TGTGCCAGCAGTGGGATGGGGGAGCTGTTTTTT. The encoded protein is CASSGMGELFF.

There are a few counts of this clone. The CDR3 sequence: CASTTMGGGPVNEQFF. In nucleotides, the CDR3 is TGCGCCAGCACCACTATGGGGGGAGGGCCCGTAAATGAGCAGTTCTTC. This chain connects TRBV4-1 to TRBJ2-1, with TRBD2 matching 7 bases. Germline values: CDR1 MGHRA, CDR2 YSYEKL. This CDR3 comprises 16 residues. Trimming took 7 bases from V and 7 from J; bases not matched to a gene: 16.

The rearrangement links TRBV2 to TRBJ1-5; TRBD1 agrees at 9 bases. The CDR3 is 15 residues long. From germline, CDR1 is SNHLY and CDR2 FYNNEI. The V gene end was trimmed by 6 bases and the J gene end by 3 bases; junction bases not matched to a gene: 6. The CDR3 nucleotides are TGTGCCAGCAGGCCGACAGGGGGGAACAATCAGCCCCAGCATTTT. Translated, it gives CASRPTGGNNQPQHF. The variable domain in full, completed from reference TRBV2 and TRBJ1-5, reads EPEVTQTPSHQVTQMGQEVILRCVPISNHLYFYWYRQILGQKVEFLVSFYNNEISEKSEIFDDQFSVERPDGSNFTLKIRSTKLEDSAMYFCASRPTGGNNQPQHFGDGTRLSIL.

J is TRBJ2-7 and V is TRBV28; D is possibly TRBD2 (5 bases). Germline CDR1 and CDR2: MDHEN and SYDVKM. Trimming took off 5 bases at V and 8 bases at J, with 16 bases between the two ends. The CDR3 consists of 13 residues. The CDR3 sequence: CASSHITGVKQYF. In DNA form, the CDR3 reads TGTGCCAGCAGTCACATAACCGGGGTGAAGCAGTACTTC.

This sequence joins TRBV7-3 and TRBJ2-1; no reliable D call. The CDR3 contains 13 residues. The ends were cut back, 4 bases at V and 6 bases at J, with 10 bases in the middle. Per the germline V gene, CDR1 is SGHTA and CDR2 is FQGTGA. Written as DNA, the CDR3 is TGTGCCAGCAGCTCCTCTCGTGGCAATGAGCAGTTCTTC. This encodes CASSSSRGNEQFF. Variable domain in full (rest from reference TRBV7-3 and TRBJ2-1): GAGVSQTPSNKVTEKGKYVELRCDPISGHTALYWYRQSLGQGPEFLIYFQGTGAADDSGLPNDRFFAVRPEGSVSTLKIQRTERGDSAVYLCASSSSRGNEQFFGPGTRLTVL.

The chain couples TRBV6-1 to TRBJ1-1; 8 bases are shared with TRBD1. Germline V gene sequence: CDR1 MNHNS, CDR2 SASEGT. V trimming: 4 bases; J trimming: 2 bases; junction bases outside the gene matches: 12. This CDR3 contains 17 residues. As DNA, the CDR3 is TGTGCCAGCAGTGCGACTCCGGACAGGGTTCGAAACACTGAAGCTTTCTTT. It specifies CASSATPDRVRNTEAFF.

The rearrangement joins TRBV19 to TRBJ2-4, with 11 bases that match TRBD2. The J segment lost 2 bases and the V segment lost 9 bases, leaving 3 bases of the junction unmatched. CDR1 is LNHDA, CDR2 SQIVND, per germline (reference sequence). This CDR3 is built from 14 residues. The CDR3 protein is CASRLAGTKNIQYF. CDR3 in DNA: TGTGCCAGCAGACTAGCGGGAACCAAAAACATTCAGTACTTC.

The chain links TRBV19 to TRBJ1-4; D might be TRBD1 (6 bases). The CDR3 spans 15 residues. Germline V gene data show CDR1 as LNHDA and CDR2 as SQIVND (reference sequence). V was pared by 6 bases and J by 0 bases, with 11 bases between. CDR3 region: CASRARTATNEKLFF. The CDR3 coding sequence is TGTGCCAGTAGGGCCCGGACAGCAACTAATGAAAAACTGTTTTTT.

The CDR3 loop is CASSDRGISGTGELFF. Here the CDR3 DNA reads TGCGCCAGCAGCGACAGAGGCATTTCAGGCACCGGGGAGCTGTTTTTT. This chain uses TRBV5-1 with TRBJ2-2; possible D gene TRBD1, 5 bases. The V gene lost 4 bases and the J gene lost 4 bases, with 17 bases spanning the gap. The CDR3 spans 16 residues. The V gene's germline CDR1 is SGHRS and CDR2 YFSETQ.

The rearrangement links TRBV29-1 to TRBJ1-5; D unclear. V was trimmed by 1 base and J by 4 bases, leaving 8 bases between them. The germline V gene has CDR1 SQVTM and CDR2 ANQGSEA. This CDR3 is built from 13 residues. The CDR3, as DNA: TGCAGCGTTGAAGTACAGCCAAATCAGCCCCAGCATTTT. Its translation: CSVEVQPNQPQHF.

The chain joins TRBV7-9 to TRBJ1-4; D remains unclear. The CDR3 loop spans 14 amino acids. Germline CDR1 SEHNR, CDR2 FQNEAQ (reference sequence). Trimming took off 6 bases at V and 5 bases at J, with 13 bases between the two ends. CDR3 coding DNA: TGTGCCAGCAGTCAGGCCAGCTTAAATGAAAAACTGTTTTTT. Amino acid sequence: CASSQASLNEKLFF. The entire variable domain, with the rest obtained from reference TRBV7-9 and TRBJ1-4, is as follows: DTGVSQNPRHKITKRGQNVTFRCDPISEHNRLYWYRQTLGQGPEFLTYFQNEAQLEKSRLLSDRFSAERPKGSFSTLEIQRTEQGDSAMYLCASSQASLNEKLFFGSGTQLSVL.

This clone occurred a few times. The rearrangement uses TRBV6-5 and TRBJ1-2; D not certain. The CDR3 has 13 amino acids. The V gene's germline CDR1 is MNHEY and CDR2 SVGAGI. The V end was cut by 2 bases, the J end by 8 bases, with 12 bases between. As DNA, the CDR3 is TGTGCCAGCAGTTACCGAAGCGGCGGGGGCTACACCTTC. It encodes CASSYRSGGGYTF.

The chain couples TRBV7-9 to TRBJ1-6; no firm D call. CDR3 length equals 15 residues. Germline lookup yields CDR1 SEHNR and CDR2 FQNEAQ (reference sequence). The V gene lost 7 bases and the J gene lost 6 bases, with 16 bases spanning the gap. CDR3 coding DNA: TGTGCCAGCACCGACCCAACCGCGGGTAATTCACCCCTCCACTTT. Protein product: CASTDPTAGNSPLHF.

V and J are TRBV30 and TRBJ2-1; D unresolved. Germline CDR1 is GTSNPN and CDR2 is SVGIG (reference sequence). This CDR3 contains 11 residues. V lost 7 bases and J lost 3, with 7 bases in between. The CDR3 DNA reads TGTGCCTTCCACGGCTACAATGAGCAGTTCTTC. The encoded protein is CAFHGYNEQFF.

This clone was seen a single time. The chain combines TRBV29-1 with TRBJ1-1, with D maybe TRBD1 (5 bases). From germline, CDR1 is SQVTM and CDR2 ANQGSEA. V lost 3 bases and J 8 bases, leaving 13 bases between the germline ends. The CDR3 spans 12 residues. The CDR3 nucleotides are TGCAGCGTTGATGGGGCCAGCCGAGAAGCTTTCTTT. Its translation: CSVDGASREAFF.

The rearrangement joins TRBV7-9 to TRBJ2-3, with D perhaps TRBD1 (6 bases). Germline lookup yields CDR1 SEHNR and CDR2 FQNEAQ (reference sequence). This CDR3 comprises 16 residues. Trimming cost V 7 bases and J 4 bases, with 21 bases left between them. CDR3 region: CASTDSGWGHPDTQYF. CDR3 DNA: TGTGCCAGCACCGACTCCGGATGGGGGCACCCAGATACGCAGTATTTT.

This clone was observed a single time. The chain combines TRBV2 with TRBJ1-5; 8 nucleotides agree with TRBD1. This CDR3 has 15 residues. V shed 6 bases, J shed 0 bases, and the junction held 4 bases outside the gene matches. The V gene's germline CDR1 is SNHLY and CDR2 FYNNEI. CDR3 amino acids: CASRGQADSNQPQHF. In nucleotides, the CDR3 is TGTGCCAGCAGGGGACAGGCCGATAGCAATCAGCCCCAGCATTTT. The whole variable domain, filled in from reference TRBV2 and TRBJ1-5, reads EPEVTQTPSHQVTQMGQEVILRCVPISNHLYFYWYRQILGQKVEFLVSFYNNEISEKSEIFDDQFSVERPDGSNFTLKIRSTKLEDSAMYFCASRGQADSNQPQHFGDGTRLSIL.

This clone was seen just once. The V gene is TRBV18, the J gene TRBJ1-3; D not resolved. Germline V gives CDR1 KGHSH, CDR2 LQKENI. Trimming took off 2 bases at V and 0 bases at J, with 2 bases between the two ends. The CDR3 contains 13 residues. CDR3 nucleotide sequence: TGTGCCAGCTCACCAGTCTCTGGAAACACCATATATTTT. It encodes CASSPVSGNTIYF.